This TCR beta chain came from a study of blood T cells in healthy people across ages. It was with a sample-barcoded 5' primer and a J-beta primer mix that a second PCR of roughly 7 to 12 cycles was run. Each single sample gave us at least 3 million CDR3-containing paired-end reads. MiXCR was run by TCRdb on the 5' RACE reads, yielding one entry per CDR3 protein. Among about 720,000 distinct CDR3 sequences listed, around a fifth were seen once. Remarks on this clonotype: The antigen is undetermined.

Each sample yielded at least 6 million isolated PBMCs. Whole-study results and caveats: With naive T cell percentage, TCR beta diversity showed a strong correlation. Investigators treated diversity estimates from one million T cells as underestimates.

Sample: blood. The sequence was collected from a man in his sixties or seventies in good health.

CDR3: CATAPVRLTVGKETQYF. The CDR3 coding sequence is TGTGCCACCGCTCCGGTCAGGTTAACAGTCGGAAAAGAGACCCAGTACTTC. The genes are TRBV2 and TRBJ2-5; no reliable D call. V was trimmed by 10 bases and J by 3 bases, leaving 27 bases between them. CDR1 and CDR2 from the germline V gene are SNHLY and FYNNEI. This CDR3 comprises 17 residues.